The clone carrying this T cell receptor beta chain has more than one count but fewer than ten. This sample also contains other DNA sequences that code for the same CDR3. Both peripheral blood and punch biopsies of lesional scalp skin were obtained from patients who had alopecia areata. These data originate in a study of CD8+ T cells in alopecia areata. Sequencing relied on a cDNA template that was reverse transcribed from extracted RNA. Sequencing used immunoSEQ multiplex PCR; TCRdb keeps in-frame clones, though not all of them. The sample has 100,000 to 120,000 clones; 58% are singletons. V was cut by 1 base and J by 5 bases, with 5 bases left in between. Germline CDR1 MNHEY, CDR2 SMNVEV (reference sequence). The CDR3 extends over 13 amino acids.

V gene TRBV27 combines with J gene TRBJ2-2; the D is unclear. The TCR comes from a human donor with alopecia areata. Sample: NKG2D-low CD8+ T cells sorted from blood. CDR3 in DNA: TGTGCCAGCAGTTTATGGGGTACCGGGGAGCTGTTTTTT. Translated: CASSLWGTGELFF.